The clone carrying this TCR beta chain turned up a few times. These data belong to a study of shared clonotypes between healthy human individuals. Replicate PCRs for sorted subsets used approximately 220 ng DNA; this equaled 25,000 to 35,000 T cell genomes. The assay was immunoSEQ multiplex PCR, and TCRdb's table has in-frame clones only and misses some. The sample records roughly 2,300,000 clones, just under 95% being singletons. This sequence originates from a man between 18 and 29 years old in good health. Some clones in this sample may be carry-over from other donors' samples. The sequenced sample was naive CD4+ T cells from PBMCs. The subset denotes: CD45RA+ positively selected.

The CDR3 DNA sequence: TGCGCCAGCAGGACAGGGGCTACAGTCTATGGCTACACCTTC. Its protein is CASRTGATVYGYTF. The chain uses TRBV5-1 and TRBJ1-2; 8 bases line up with TRBD1. The CDR3 has 14 residues. V was clipped by 5 bases and J by 4 bases; unmatched bases: 7. CDR1 and CDR2 (germline): SGHRS, YFSETQ. Filled out from reference TRBV5-1 and TRBJ1-2, the complete variable domain reads KAGVTQTPRYLIKTRGQQVTLSCSPISGHRSVSWYQQTPGQGLQFLFEYFSETQRNKGNFPGRFSGRQFSNSRSEMNVSTLELGDSALYLCASRTGATVYGYTFGSGTRLTVV.